One and the same sample provided the 5 T cell receptor beta chains below, sequenced in a study of identical twins. TCRdb reprocessed the 5' RACE reads with MiXCR, giving one entry per CDR3 protein. Among more than 400,000 distinct CDR3 sequences, around 15% were seen once, and the ten largest hold 0.35% to 0.45%. These data are also associated with another study on yellow fever vaccine responses in identical twins.

Sequenced: CD4+ T cells sorted from blood. These receptor sequences come from a young woman in good health.

The chain recombines TRBV7-2 with TRBJ2-3; a weak D match, TRBD2 (6 bases). Germline V gene sequence: CDR1 SGHTA, CDR2 FQGNSA. The CDR3 contains 14 residues. V lost 8 bases, J lost 3 bases, and 15 bases lay in between. CDR3 DNA sequence: TGTGCCAGCGGTCGGGAGAGAATTACAGATACGCAGTATTTT. Translating it yields CASGRERITDTQYF.

The rearrangement uses TRBV12-5 and TRBJ1-5, with 8 bases that match TRBD1. From germline, CDR1 is LGHNT and CDR2 FRNRAP. V trimming: 6 bases; J trimming: 0 bases; junction bases outside the gene matches: 16. The CDR3 sequence is 19 residues long. CDR3 bases: TGTGCTAGTGGCCATACAAGGGACAGGCAGACTCATAGCAATCAGCCCCAGCATTTT. This codes for CASGHTRDRQTHSNQPQHF.

This clonotype has a handful of counts. The genes are TRBV2 and TRBJ1-2, with D possibly TRBD1 on 5 matching bases. Germline V gene lookup returns CDR1 SNHLY and CDR2 FYNNEI. CDR3 length: 11 amino acids. The V gene lost 5 bases and the J gene lost 8 bases, with 9 bases spanning the gap. The CDR3 nucleotides read TGTGCCAGCAGTACCAGGGCAGGCTACACCTTC. This translates into CASSTRAGYTF.

The chain recombines TRBV5-1 with TRBJ2-2; TRBD2 aligns across 9 bases. The CDR3 has 17 residues. The germline CDR1 and CDR2 sequences are SGHRS and YFSETQ. V dropped 0 bases and J dropped 7; count of bases not matched to a gene: 10. CDR3 in DNA: TGCGCCAGCAGCTTGGCTACTAGCGGGCAGATCGGCGGGGAGCTGTTTTTT. This translates into CASSLATSGQIGGELFF.

This clonotype came up many times. V is TRBV12-3 or TRBV12-4 and J is TRBJ1-6, with D unclear. This CDR3 is built from 13 residues. V shed 6 bases and J shed 7 bases, with 10 bases lying between them. The CDR3 bases are TGTGCCAGCAGACTGGAAAGGAATTCACCCCTCCACTTT. Translated: CASRLERNSPLHF.